The 25 T cell receptor beta chains presented below share a single source sample, sequenced in a study of blood T cell repertoires in COVID-19. Using immunoSEQ multiplex PCR, the repertoire was profiled, and TCRdb retains in-frame clones only, with some absent. The sample yields 93,000 or so clones, over 75% seen once. Sequenced: peripheral blood. These receptors were taken from a human donor in a cohort sampled during active or convalescent COVID-19.

The chain has TRBV24-1 and TRBJ2-5; 8 nucleotides agree with TRBD1. The CDR3 covers 14 residues. J gave up 2 bases and V 7 bases, and 5 bases lay outside the gene matches. Germline V gene lookup returns CDR1 KGHDR and CDR2 SFDVKD. Here the CDR3 reads CATSLGQAQETQYF. The CDR3 bases are TGTGCCACCAGCCTGGGACAGGCACAAGAGACCCAGTACTTC.

The chain is built from TRBV11-3 and TRBJ2-1; TRBD2 aligns across 10 bases. The germline V gene has CDR1 SGHNT and CDR2 YENEEA. The junction had 5 bases not matched to a gene; V was cut back by 5 bases and J by 7 bases. This CDR3 spans 14 amino acids. The CDR3 sequence is CASSNLAGANEQFF. CDR3 sequence (DNA): TGTGCCAGCAGCAACCTAGCGGGGGCAAATGAGCAGTTCTTC.

The chain recombines TRBV15 with TRBJ1-5; a possible D gene is TRBD1 (6 bases). V dropped 1 base and J dropped 3 bases, with 10 bases sitting between them. This CDR3 region has 15 residues. CDR1 is LNHNV, CDR2 YYDKDF, per germline (reference sequence). The CDR3 spells CATSRGAGDNQPQHF. The CDR3 DNA reads TGTGCCACCAGCAGAGGAGCAGGGGACAATCAGCCCCAGCATTTT.

The table lists this clone with many counts. V usage is TRBV2 and J usage is TRBJ2-5; 11 bases align to TRBD2. The CDR3 has 14 amino acids. V lost 4 bases, J lost 7 bases, and 5 bases stayed unmatched. Germline-derived CDR1 and CDR2 are SNHLY and FYNNEI. CDR3 nucleotide sequence: TGTGCCAGCAGTGTACTAGCGGGGGAGGGGACCCAGTACTTC. Translation gives CASSVLAGEGTQYF.

The chain joins TRBV5-6 to TRBJ1-6; 9 bases line up with TRBD1. CDR1 and CDR2 (germline): SGHDT, YYEEEE. V gave up 4 bases and J gave up 6 bases; unmatched junction bases: 17. There are 19 residues in the CDR3. The CDR3 nucleotides are TGTGCCAGCAGCCACCTACCCCCCGGGACAGGGACTTCTAATTCACCCCTCCACTTT. Amino acid sequence: CASSHLPPGTGTSNSPLHF.

The gene calls are TRBV2 and TRBJ2-2; 12 bases fit TRBD2. Germline CDR1 is SNHLY and CDR2 is FYNNEI. This CDR3 region has 15 residues. V trimming: 6 bases; J trimming: 3 bases; junction bases outside the gene matches: 2. The chain's CDR3 is CASSWTSGDTGELFF. Written as DNA, the CDR3 is TGTGCCAGCAGCTGGACTAGCGGGGACACCGGGGAGCTGTTTTTT. Variable domain in full (rest from reference TRBV2 and TRBJ2-2): EPEVTQTPSHQVTQMGQEVILRCVPISNHLYFYWYRQILGQKVEFLVSFYNNEISEKSEIFDDQFSVERPDGSNFTLKIRSTKLEDSAMYFCASSWTSGDTGELFFGEGSRLTVL.

A single count supports this clone. This chain uses TRBV19 with TRBJ1-6; TRBD1 agrees at 7 bases. V gave up 8 bases and J gave up 9 bases; unmatched junction bases: 10. Germline V gene data show CDR1 as LNHDA and CDR2 as SQIVND (reference sequence). This CDR3 has 14 amino acids. DNA of the CDR3: TGTGCCAGTGGAGACAGGGACGCGGCTTCACCCCTCCACTTT. Translated, it gives CASGDRDAASPLHF.

J is TRBJ2-1 and V is TRBV9, with a weak D call TRBD2 (7 bases). With 4 bases removed from V and 10 bases from J, the gap between germline ends came to 24 bases. The CDR3 runs to 16 residues. CDR1 is SGDLS, CDR2 YYNGEE, per germline. CDR3 coding DNA: TGTGCCAGCAGCTCTTGGCGGGGGCCCGCCCCGGGCGAGCAGTTCTTC. Translating it yields CASSSWRGPAPGEQFF.

This sequence joins TRBV24-1 and TRBJ2-1, with 12 bases identical to TRBD2. Per the germline V gene, CDR1 is KGHDR and CDR2 is SFDVKD. The CDR3 is 16 residues long. V lost 5 bases to trimming and J lost 10 bases; unmatched junction nucleotides: 11. CDR3 in DNA: TGTGCCACCAGTGGCGGCGGACTAGCGGGGCCCCCCGAGCAGTTCTTC. Translation gives CATSGGGLAGPPEQFF.

This clone was seen a handful of times. CDR3 sequence: CASNRNPGTDTQYF. DNA of the CDR3: TGTGCCAGCAATCGAAATCCGGGCACAGATACGCAGTATTTT. The chain carries TRBV11-2 and TRBJ2-3, with D uncertain. The V and J ends lost 7 bases and 1 base respectively, with 12 bases between them. The CDR3 is 14 amino acids. CDR1 is SGHAT and CDR2 is FQNNGV in the germline V gene.

V and J are TRBV7-2 and TRBJ1-4, with TRBD1 as a possible D gene (5 bases). Germline loops: CDR1 SGHTA, CDR2 FQGNSA. The CDR3 is made up of 15 amino acids. Trimming pared 4 bases from V and 10 bases from J, leaving 19 bases between. The CDR3 DNA follows: TGTGCCAGCAGCTCTTCGTCCTCAGGGTCCGGAAAACTGTTTTTT. Translation: CASSSSSSGSGKLFF.

The chain uses TRBV5-1 and TRBJ2-3, with D perhaps TRBD1 (6 bases). V dropped 1 base and J dropped 1 base, with 16 bases sitting between them. The CDR3 runs 17 residues. CDR1 and CDR2 from the germline V gene are SGHRS and YFSETQ. The CDR3: CASSLSLGAGGTDTQYF. The CDR3 DNA reads as TGCGCCAGCAGCTTGTCACTGGGGGCTGGGGGCACAGATACGCAGTATTTT. Full variable domain (missing parts from reference TRBV5-1 and TRBJ2-3): KAGVTQTPRYLIKTRGQQVTLSCSPISGHRSVSWYQQTPGQGLQFLFEYFSETQRNKGNFPGRFSGRQFSNSRSEMNVSTLELGDSALYLCASSLSLGAGGTDTQYFGPGTRLTVL.

The chain uses TRBV29-1 and TRBJ2-7; 11 nucleotides agree with TRBD1. V lost 6 bases and J lost 5; bases outside the gene matches: 6. CDR1 is SQVTM and CDR2 is ANQGSEA in the germline V gene. The CDR3 consists of 13 residues. CDR3: CSVAGQGVNEQYF. The CDR3 DNA is TGCAGCGTCGCGGGACAGGGGGTGAACGAGCAGTACTTC.

This rearrangement joins TRBV30 to TRBJ1-1; 9 bases match TRBD1. Looked up from germline, CDR1 is GTSNPN and CDR2 is SVGIG (reference sequence). The CDR3 consists of 18 residues. Germline trimming cut 0 bases from V and 1 base from J; bases unmatched to any gene: 12. The CDR3 protein is CAWSVPGQGFFRNTEAFF. The CDR3 DNA is TGTGCCTGGAGTGTACCTGGACAGGGGTTTTTCAGGAACACTGAAGCTTTCTTT.

The V gene is TRBV29-1, the J gene TRBJ1-2, with D possibly TRBD1 on 5 matching bases. The CDR3 loop spans 13 amino acids. Germline V gene lookup returns CDR1 SQVTM and CDR2 ANQGSEA. V was pared by 2 bases and J by 0 bases, with 7 bases between. The DNA for the CDR3 is TGCAGCGTTGAATCAGGGTCTAACTATGGCTACACCTTC. It is translated as CSVESGSNYGYTF.

The chain has TRBV5-4 and TRBJ2-6, with D tentatively TRBD1 (5 bases). Per germline, CDR1 SGHNT and CDR2 YYREEE (reference sequence). Trimming stripped 0 bases from V and 2 bases from J, with 15 bases between. The length of the CDR3 is 18 residues. For the CDR3, the DNA is TGTGCCAGCAGCTTGGGTTATCAGGGAATACCTGGGGCCAACGTCCTGACTTTC. Protein sequence: CASSLGYQGIPGANVLTF.

Only one count was recorded for this clone. J is TRBJ2-5 and V is TRBV29-1, with a tentative D call TRBD1 (5 bases). Per the germline V gene, CDR1 is SQVTM and CDR2 is ANQGSEA. Trimming shortened V by 6 bases and J by 3 bases, and 20 bases separated the two germline ends. This CDR3 spans 15 amino acids. CDR3 sequence: CSVTGPWGLKETQYF. The CDR3 nucleotides read TGCAGCGTAACAGGTCCGTGGGGTCTGAAAGAGACCCAGTACTTC.

The V call is TRBV3-1 (or the pseudogene TRBV3-2), the J call TRBJ1-5, with a weak D call TRBD1 (6 bases). CDR1 is LGHDT, CDR2 YNNKEL, per germline (reference sequence). V was pared by 5 bases and J by 5 bases, with 10 bases between. CDR3 length equals 13 residues. The CDR3 coding sequence is TGTGCCAGCAGCATGGGGGCGTATCAGCCCCAGCATTTT. Residues: CASSMGAYQPQHF.

This clone was recorded once. The chain links TRBV6-5 to TRBJ2-5; 9 positions match TRBD1. CDR1 is MNHEY, CDR2 SVGAGI, per germline. V lost 2 bases, J lost 4 bases, and 5 bases stayed unmatched. The CDR3 sequence is 15 residues long. CDR3 region: CASSYGQGLRETQYF. CDR3 nucleotides: TGTGCCAGCAGTTACGGACAGGGGCTGAGAGAGACCCAGTACTTC.

The chain combines TRBV5-1 with TRBJ2-3; D uncertain. This CDR3 has 14 amino acids. The germline V gene has CDR1 SGHRS and CDR2 YFSETQ. V was shortened by 5 bases and J by 0 bases, with 10 bases between the two germline ends. CDR3 loop: CASRAEQSTDTQYF. CDR3 sequence (DNA): TGCGCCAGCAGGGCAGAACAGAGCACAGATACGCAGTATTTT.

CDR3 sequence reads: CASRLAGDGNTIYF. The CDR3, as DNA: TGTGCCAGCAGACTGGCAGGGGATGGAAACACCATATATTTT. The chain links TRBV2 to TRBJ1-3, with a weak D call TRBD1 (6 bases). The CDR3 runs to 14 residues. V was cut by 6 bases and J by 3 bases, with 12 bases left in between. CDR1 is SNHLY, CDR2 FYNNEI, per germline.

This sequence joins TRBV10-3 and TRBJ2-5; TRBD2 aligns across 12 bases. The CDR3 is made up of 16 amino acids. Germline values: CDR1 ENHRY, CDR2 SYGVKD. Trimming at V came to 4 bases and at J to 0 bases, leaving 3 bases not matched to a gene. The CDR3 region is CAISGTSGEHQETQYF. CDR3 bases: TGTGCCATCAGTGGGACTAGCGGGGAACACCAAGAGACCCAGTACTTC.

The chain combines TRBV7-9 with TRBJ2-7, with TRBD1 matching over 7 bases. The trim removed 7 bases at V and 4 bases at J, leaving 7 bases unmatched. This CDR3 contains 13 residues. The germline V gene has CDR1 SEHNR and CDR2 FQNEAQ (reference sequence). The DNA of the CDR3 is TGTGCCAGCATGACAGGGAATTCATACGAGCAGTACTTC. Its protein product is CASMTGNSYEQYF.

This chain connects TRBV23-1 to TRBJ1-2; the match to TRBD1 covers 8 bases. TRBV23-1 is sorted into the ORF group, with uncertain function. There are 16 residues in the CDR3. V shed 4 bases, J shed 7 bases, and the junction held 14 bases outside the gene matches. This CDR3 is CASSLSGQEKWAGYTF. The CDR3 DNA reads as TGCGCCAGCAGTCTGTCGGGACAGGAGAAGTGGGCTGGCTACACCTTC.

The chain uses TRBV7-2 and TRBJ2-1, with D perhaps TRBD2 (6 bases). The CDR3 sequence is 14 residues long. In germline, CDR1 is SGHTA, CDR2 FQGNSA. Trimming stripped 3 bases from V and 7 bases from J, with 13 bases between. The CDR3 here is CASSFGTGGNEQFF. CDR3 coding DNA: TGTGCCAGCAGCTTTGGGACCGGGGGAAATGAGCAGTTCTTC.